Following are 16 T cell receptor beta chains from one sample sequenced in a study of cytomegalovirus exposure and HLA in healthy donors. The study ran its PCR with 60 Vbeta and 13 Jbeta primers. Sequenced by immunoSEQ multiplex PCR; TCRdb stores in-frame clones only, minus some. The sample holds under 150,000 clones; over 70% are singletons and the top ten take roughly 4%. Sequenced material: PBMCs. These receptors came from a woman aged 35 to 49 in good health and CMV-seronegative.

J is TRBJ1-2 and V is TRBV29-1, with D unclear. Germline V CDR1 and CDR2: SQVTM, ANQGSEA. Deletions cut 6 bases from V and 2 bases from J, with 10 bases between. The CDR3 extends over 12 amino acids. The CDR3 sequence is CSVATENYGYTF. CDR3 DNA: TGCAGCGTCGCGACTGAAAACTATGGCTACACCTTC.

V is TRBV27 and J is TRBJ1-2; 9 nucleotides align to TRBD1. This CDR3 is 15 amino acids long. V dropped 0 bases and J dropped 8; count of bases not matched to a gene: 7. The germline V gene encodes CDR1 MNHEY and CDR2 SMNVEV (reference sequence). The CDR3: CASSLSRQGGGGYTF. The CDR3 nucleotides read TGTGCCAGCAGTTTATCGAGACAGGGGGGTGGCGGCTACACCTTC.

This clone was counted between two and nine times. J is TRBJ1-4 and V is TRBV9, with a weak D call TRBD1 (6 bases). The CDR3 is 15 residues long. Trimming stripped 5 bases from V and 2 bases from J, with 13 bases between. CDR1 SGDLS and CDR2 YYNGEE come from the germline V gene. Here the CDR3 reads CASSYRDGTNEKLFF. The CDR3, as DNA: TGTGCCAGCAGTTACAGGGACGGCACTAATGAAAAACTGTTTTTT.

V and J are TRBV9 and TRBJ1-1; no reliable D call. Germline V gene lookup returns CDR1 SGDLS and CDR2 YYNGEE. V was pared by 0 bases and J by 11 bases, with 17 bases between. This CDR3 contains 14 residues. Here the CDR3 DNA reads TGTGCCAGCAGCGTAGTCGTAAATCCTTTCGGGGCTTTCTTT. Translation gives CASSVVVNPFGAFF.

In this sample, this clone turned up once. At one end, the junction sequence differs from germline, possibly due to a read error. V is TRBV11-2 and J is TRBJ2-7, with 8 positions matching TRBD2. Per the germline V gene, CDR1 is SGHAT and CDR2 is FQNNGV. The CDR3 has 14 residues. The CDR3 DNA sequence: TGTGCCAGCAGTTTAGCGGGGTCCTCCTACGAGCAGTACTTC. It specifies CASSLAGSSYEQYF.

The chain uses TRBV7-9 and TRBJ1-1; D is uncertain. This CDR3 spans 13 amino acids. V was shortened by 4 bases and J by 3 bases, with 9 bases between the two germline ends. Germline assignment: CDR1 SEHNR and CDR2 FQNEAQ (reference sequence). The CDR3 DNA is TGTGCCAGCAGCTCTCCGGGTGACACTGAAGCTTTCTTT. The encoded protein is CASSSPGDTEAFF.

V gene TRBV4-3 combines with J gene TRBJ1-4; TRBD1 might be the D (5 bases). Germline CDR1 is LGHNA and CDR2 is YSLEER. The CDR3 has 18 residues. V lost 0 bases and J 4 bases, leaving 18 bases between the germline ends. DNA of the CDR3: TGCGCCAGCAGCCAAGATCCAACCCCCGGGGACTTTAATGAAAAACTGTTTTTT. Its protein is CASSQDPTPGDFNEKLFF.

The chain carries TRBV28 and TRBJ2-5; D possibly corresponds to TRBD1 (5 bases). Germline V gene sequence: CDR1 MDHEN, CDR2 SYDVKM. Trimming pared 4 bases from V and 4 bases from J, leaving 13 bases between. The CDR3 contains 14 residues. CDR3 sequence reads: CASSSDRKPETQYF. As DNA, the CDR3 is TGTGCCAGCAGTTCCGACAGAAAACCAGAGACCCAGTACTTC.

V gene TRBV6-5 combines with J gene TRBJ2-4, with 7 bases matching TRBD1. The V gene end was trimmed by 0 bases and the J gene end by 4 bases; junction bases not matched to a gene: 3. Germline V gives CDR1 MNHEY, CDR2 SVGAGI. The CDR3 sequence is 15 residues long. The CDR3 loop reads CASSYSYRGKNIQYF. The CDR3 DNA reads TGTGCCAGCAGTTACTCTTACAGGGGTAAAAACATTCAGTACTTC.

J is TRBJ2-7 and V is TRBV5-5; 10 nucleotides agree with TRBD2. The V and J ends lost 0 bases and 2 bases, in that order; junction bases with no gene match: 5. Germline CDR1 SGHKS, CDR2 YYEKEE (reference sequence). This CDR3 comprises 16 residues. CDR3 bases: TGTGCCAGCAGCTTGGCCTGGACTAGCGGACCCTACGAGCAGTACTTC. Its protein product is CASSLAWTSGPYEQYF.

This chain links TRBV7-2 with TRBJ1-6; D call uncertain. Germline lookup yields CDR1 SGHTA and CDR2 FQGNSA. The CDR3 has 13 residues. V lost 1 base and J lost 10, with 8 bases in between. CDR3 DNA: TGTGCCAGCAGCTTAGTTGTGAGATCACCCCTCCACTTT. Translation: CASSLVVRSPLHF. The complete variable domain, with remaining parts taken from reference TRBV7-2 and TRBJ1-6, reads GAGVSQSPSNKVTEKGKDVELRCDPISGHTALYWYRQSLGQGLEFLIYFQGNSAPDKSGLPSDRFSAERTGGSVSTLTIQRTQQEDSAVYLCASSLVVRSPLHFGNGTRLTVT.

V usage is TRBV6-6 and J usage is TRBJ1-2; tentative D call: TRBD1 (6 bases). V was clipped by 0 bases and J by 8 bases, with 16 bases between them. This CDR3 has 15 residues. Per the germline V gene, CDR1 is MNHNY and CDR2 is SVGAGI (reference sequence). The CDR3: CASSYSGDIGGGYTF. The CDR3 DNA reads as TGTGCCAGCAGTTACTCGGGGGACATTGGGGGCGGCTACACCTTC.

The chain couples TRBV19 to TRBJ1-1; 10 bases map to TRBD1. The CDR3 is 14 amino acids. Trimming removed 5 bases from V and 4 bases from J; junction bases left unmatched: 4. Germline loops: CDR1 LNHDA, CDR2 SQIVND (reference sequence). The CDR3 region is CASSPGQGSTEAFF. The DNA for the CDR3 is TGTGCCAGTAGTCCGGGACAGGGGAGCACTGAAGCTTTCTTT.

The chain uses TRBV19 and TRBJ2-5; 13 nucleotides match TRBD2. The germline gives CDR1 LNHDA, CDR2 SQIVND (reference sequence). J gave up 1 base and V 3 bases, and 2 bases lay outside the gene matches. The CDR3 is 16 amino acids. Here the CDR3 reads CASSMGLAGTQETQYF. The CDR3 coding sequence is TGTGCCAGTAGTATGGGACTAGCGGGGACCCAAGAGACCCAGTACTTC.

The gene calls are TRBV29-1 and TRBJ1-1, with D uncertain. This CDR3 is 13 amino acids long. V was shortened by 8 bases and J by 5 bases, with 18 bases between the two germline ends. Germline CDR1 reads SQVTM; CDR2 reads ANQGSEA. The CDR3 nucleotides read TGCAGCACAAGAGGGAGGAGGGATACTGAAGCTTTCTTT. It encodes CSTRGRRDTEAFF.

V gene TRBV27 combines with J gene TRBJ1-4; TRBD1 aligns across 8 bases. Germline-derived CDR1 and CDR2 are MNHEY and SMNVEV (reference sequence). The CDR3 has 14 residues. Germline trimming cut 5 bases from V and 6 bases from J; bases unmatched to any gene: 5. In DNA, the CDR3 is TGTGCCAGCAGTCTCGGACAGGGATATGAAAAACTGTTTTTT. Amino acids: CASSLGQGYEKLFF.